Listed below are T cell receptor beta chains from one sample, sequenced in a study of post-analysis software for immune sequencing data. TCRdb independently ran MiXCR on the PCR reads; one entry per CDR3 protein. This table holds roughly 150,000 distinct CDR3 sequences, around 36% found once. The sample in question was blood, obtained after autologous hematopoietic stem cell transplantation. The source is a girl aged 5-17 years with multiple sclerosis. The CDR3 runs from the conserved cysteine through the conserved F or W. Each record gives: V gene, D gene, clone size, J gene, CDR3 protein, CDR3 DNA. D genes are given only for firm matches. Part of the rows lack a size; the others show once, few, many or a class for expanded clones.

V gene: TRBV10-3
D gene: TRBD1
clone size: many
J gene: TRBJ2-1
CDR3 protein: CAISEGGEYNEQFF
CDR3 DNA: TGTGCCATCAGTGAAGGGGGCGAGTACAATGAGCAGTTCTTC

V gene: TRBV20-1
D gene: NA
clone size: NA
J gene: TRBJ1-2
CDR3 protein: CSAPGETYGYTF
CDR3 DNA: TGCAGTGCCCCGGGAGAGACCTATGGCTACACCTTC

V gene: TRBV20-1
D gene: NA
clone size: medium-sized
J gene: TRBJ1-2
CDR3 protein: CSAGDSPTNYGYTF
CDR3 DNA: TGCAGTGCTGGAGACAGCCCTACTAACTATGGCTACACCTTC

V gene: TRBV2
D gene: TRBD1
clone size: NA
J gene: TRBJ1-2
CDR3 protein: CASTPGQRRYSYTF
CDR3 DNA: TGTGCCAGCACCCCGGGACAGAGACGGTATAGCTACACCTTC

V gene: TRBV29-1
D gene: NA
clone size: NA
J gene: TRBJ1-2
CDR3 protein: CSVPTVEGNYGYTF
CDR3 DNA: TGCAGCGTCCCCACCGTGGAGGGTAACTATGGCTACACCTTC

V gene: TRBV5-1
D gene: NA
clone size: few
J gene: TRBJ2-6
CDR3 protein: CASSLRRTGANVLTF
CDR3 DNA: TGCGCCAGCAGCTTGAGGAGAACTGGGGCCAACGTCCTGACTTTC

V gene: TRBV5-6
D gene: NA
clone size: few
J gene: TRBJ1-1
CDR3 protein: CASSLFSGTEAFF
CDR3 DNA: TGTGCCAGCAGCTTGTTTTCCGGGACTGAAGCTTTCTTT

V gene: TRBV7-9
D gene: NA
clone size: NA
J gene: TRBJ2-7
CDR3 protein: CASSSDGAYEQYF
CDR3 DNA: TGTGCCAGCAGCTCCGACGGAGCCTACGAGCAGTACTTC

V gene: TRBV7-2
D gene: TRBD2
clone size: few
J gene: TRBJ2-7
CDR3 protein: CASSLGPLGEGNQYF
CDR3 DNA: TGTGCCAGCAGCTTAGGCCCCCTTGGGGAGGGTAATCAGTACTTC

V gene: TRBV9
D gene: TRBD1
clone size: NA
J gene: TRBJ2-1
CDR3 protein: CASSLIGQGYNEQFF
CDR3 DNA: TGTGCCAGCAGTCTTATCGGACAGGGGTACAATGAGCAGTTCTTC

V gene: TRBV20-1
D gene: TRBD2
clone size: NA
J gene: TRBJ2-1
CDR3 protein: CSARVPGLVYNEQFF
CDR3 DNA: TGCAGTGCTCGAGTCCCGGGACTAGTGTACAATGAGCAGTTCTTC

V gene: TRBV13
D gene: NA
clone size: few
J gene: TRBJ2-3
CDR3 protein: CASSRLTEHDPSTDTQYF
CDR3 DNA: TGTGCCAGCAGCCGTTTAACAGAGCACGACCCTAGCACAGATACGCAGTATTTT

V gene: TRBV7-2
D gene: NA
clone size: few
J gene: TRBJ1-2
CDR3 protein: CASSLEGGMDYGYTF
CDR3 DNA: TGTGCCAGCAGCTTAGAGGGGGGTATGGACTATGGCTACACCTTC

V gene: TRBV15
D gene: NA
clone size: NA
J gene: TRBJ2-7
CDR3 protein: CATSRGSLDEQYF
CDR3 DNA: TGTGCCACCAGCAGAGGAAGTCTTGACGAGCAGTACTTC

V gene: TRBV5-1
D gene: NA
clone size: NA
J gene: TRBJ2-4
CDR3 protein: CASSLVGRLGAKNIQYF
CDR3 DNA: TGCGCCAGCAGCTTGGTGGGCAGGCTGGGAGCCAAAAACATTCAGTACTTC

V gene: TRBV6-5
D gene: NA
clone size: few
J gene: TRBJ1-1
CDR3 protein: CASTSGTRGTEAFF
CDR3 DNA: TGTGCCAGCACCTCCGGGACCCGGGGAACTGAAGCTTTCTTT

V gene: TRBV27
D gene: NA
clone size: NA
J gene: TRBJ1-2
CDR3 protein: CASSLSGRSRGTGYTF
CDR3 DNA: TGTGCCAGCAGTTTATCGGGGCGCTCTCGGGGGACTGGCTACACCTTC

V gene: TRBV2
D gene: TRBD2
clone size: NA
J gene: TRBJ2-7
CDR3 protein: CASSEIDSGRRYEQYF
CDR3 DNA: TGTGCCAGCAGTGAAATTGATAGCGGGAGGAGATACGAGCAGTACTTC

V gene: TRBV28
D gene: NA
clone size: NA
J gene: TRBJ2-3
CDR3 protein: CASSTPSGRFTDTQYF
CDR3 DNA: TGTGCCAGCAGTACCCCCTCGGGACGGTTCACAGATACGCAGTATTTT

V gene: TRBV12-3/TRBV12-4
D gene: NA
clone size: NA
J gene: TRBJ2-7
CDR3 protein: CASSSNGGQGEQYF
CDR3 DNA: TGTGCCAGCAGTTCTAACGGGGGGCAAGGTGAGCAGTACTTC

V gene: TRBV29-1
D gene: TRBD2
clone size: few
J gene: TRBJ2-7
CDR3 protein: CSVDQREGSEQYF
CDR3 DNA: TGCAGCGTTGACCAGCGGGAGGGCTCCGAGCAGTACTTC

V gene: TRBV4-2
D gene: NA
clone size: few
J gene: TRBJ2-7
CDR3 protein: CASSQDRRYEQYF
CDR3 DNA: TGTGCCAGCAGCCAAGATAGGCGATACGAGCAGTACTTC

V gene: TRBV10-3
D gene: TRBD1
clone size: NA
J gene: TRBJ1-5
CDR3 protein: CAISESEDRRYNQPQHF
CDR3 DNA: TGTGCCATCAGTGAGTCGGAGGACAGGAGATACAATCAGCCCCAGCATTTT

V gene: TRBV6-5
D gene: TRBD2
clone size: many
J gene: TRBJ2-7
CDR3 protein: CASSYGGRDYEQYF
CDR3 DNA: TGTGCCAGCAGTTACGGCGGGAGGGACTACGAGCAGTACTTC

V gene: TRBV18
D gene: NA
clone size: NA
J gene: TRBJ2-7
CDR3 protein: CASSPSFDRNPGQYF
CDR3 DNA: TGTGCCAGCTCACCATCTTTCGACAGGAACCCGGGGCAGTACTTC

V gene: TRBV29-1
D gene: NA
clone size: NA
J gene: TRBJ1-2
CDR3 protein: CSAVRVPGAYYGYTF
CDR3 DNA: TGCAGCGCCGTAAGGGTCCCCGGGGCTTACTATGGCTACACCTTC

V gene: TRBV4-3
D gene: TRBD2
clone size: NA
J gene: TRBJ2-3
CDR3 protein: CASCQGREASTDTQYF
CDR3 DNA: TGCGCCAGCTGCCAAGGGCGGGAGGCTAGCACAGATACGCAGTATTTT

V gene: TRBV11-1
D gene: NA
clone size: few
J gene: TRBJ2-5
CDR3 protein: CASSSPPGETQYF
CDR3 DNA: TGTGCCAGCAGCTCGCCCCCCGGCGAGACCCAGTACTTC

V gene: TRBV6-2/TRBV6-3
D gene: NA
clone size: NA
J gene: TRBJ2-4
CDR3 protein: CASSTGSAKNIQYF
CDR3 DNA: TGTGCCAGCAGCACTGGTTCGGCCAAAAACATTCAGTACTTC

V gene: TRBV7-3
D gene: NA
clone size: few
J gene: TRBJ1-2
CDR3 protein: CASSLSGNRLYGYTF
CDR3 DNA: TGTGCCAGCAGCTTATCTGGGAACCGCCTCTATGGCTACACCTTC

V gene: TRBV6-2/TRBV6-3
D gene: NA
clone size: few
J gene: TRBJ2-7
CDR3 protein: CASSYDRRAVSYEQYF
CDR3 DNA: TGTGCCAGCAGTTACGATCGGCGGGCGGTTTCCTACGAGCAGTACTTC

V gene: TRBV15
D gene: NA
clone size: once
J gene: TRBJ2-5
CDR3 protein: CASSLEEVQYF
CDR3 DNA: TGTGCCAGCAGCTTAGAAGAGGTCCAGTACTTC

V gene: TRBV2
D gene: NA
clone size: NA
J gene: TRBJ2-1
CDR3 protein: CASGRAGTYNEQFF
CDR3 DNA: TGTGCCAGCGGGCGGGCGGGGACTTACAATGAGCAGTTCTTC

V gene: TRBV6-1
D gene: NA
clone size: NA
J gene: TRBJ2-1
CDR3 protein: CASSESPMYNEQFF
CDR3 DNA: TGTGCCAGCAGTGAAAGCCCAATGTACAATGAGCAGTTCTTC

V gene: TRBV12-5
D gene: NA
clone size: few
J gene: TRBJ2-4
CDR3 protein: CASGPGHGWNIQYF
CDR3 DNA: TGTGCTAGTGGTCCGGGACACGGTTGGAACATTCAGTACTTC

V gene: TRBV12-5
D gene: NA
clone size: NA
J gene: TRBJ2-3
CDR3 protein: CASGFQGSSTDTQYF
CDR3 DNA: TGTGCTAGTGGTTTTCAGGGGTCTAGCACAGATACGCAGTATTTT

V gene: TRBV9
D gene: TRBD2
clone size: NA
J gene: TRBJ2-3
CDR3 protein: CASSRPGGGRTDTQYF
CDR3 DNA: TGTGCCAGCAGCCGGCCTGGGGGCGGGAGGACAGATACGCAGTATTTT

V gene: TRBV20-1
D gene: NA
clone size: NA
J gene: TRBJ2-7
CDR3 protein: CSARGVDFYYEQYF
CDR3 DNA: TGCAGTGCTAGAGGGGTGGACTTTTACTACGAGCAGTACTTC

V gene: TRBV7-9
D gene: TRBD1
clone size: NA
J gene: TRBJ2-2
CDR3 protein: CASSPGQGANGELFF
CDR3 DNA: TGTGCCAGCAGCCCGGGACAGGGGGCGAACGGGGAGCTGTTTTTT

V gene: TRBV7-9
D gene: TRBD2
clone size: NA
J gene: TRBJ2-1
CDR3 protein: CASSLWTSGRRYEQFF
CDR3 DNA: TGTGCCAGCAGCTTGTGGACTAGCGGGAGACGGTATGAGCAGTTCTTC